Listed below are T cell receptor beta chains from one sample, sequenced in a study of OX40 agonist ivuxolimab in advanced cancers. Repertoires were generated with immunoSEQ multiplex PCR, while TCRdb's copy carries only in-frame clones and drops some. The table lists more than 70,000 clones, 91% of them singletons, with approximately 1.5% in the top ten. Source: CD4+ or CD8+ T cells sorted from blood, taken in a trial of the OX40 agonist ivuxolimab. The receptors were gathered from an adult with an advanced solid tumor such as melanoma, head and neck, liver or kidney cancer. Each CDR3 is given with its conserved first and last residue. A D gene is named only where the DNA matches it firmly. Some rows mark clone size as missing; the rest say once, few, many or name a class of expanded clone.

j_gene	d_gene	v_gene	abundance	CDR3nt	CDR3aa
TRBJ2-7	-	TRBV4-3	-	TGCGCCAGCAGCCAAGCGTTAGACAGCTCCTACGAGCAGTACTTC	CASSQALDSSYEQYF
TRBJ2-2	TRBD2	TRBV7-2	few	TGTGCCAGCAGCTCTATAGCGGGAGGGCCAGTCACCGGGGAGCTGTTTTTT	CASSSIAGGPVTGELFF
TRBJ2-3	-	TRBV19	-	TGTGCCAGTAGGTTTGATGCCCTGATCCGAGATACGCAGTATTTT	CASRFDALIRDTQYF
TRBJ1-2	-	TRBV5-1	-	TGCGCCAGCAGTGGGACACCGAAGACTTATGGCTACACCTTC	CASSGTPKTYGYTF
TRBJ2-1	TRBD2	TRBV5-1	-	TGCGCCAGCAGCACCGGGACTAGCGGGAACTACAATGAGCAGTTCTTC	CASSTGTSGNYNEQFF
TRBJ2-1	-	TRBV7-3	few	TGTGCCAGCAGCTTAAAGGAGCGCGGTGAGCAGTTCTTC	CASSLKERGEQFF
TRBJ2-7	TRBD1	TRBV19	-	TGTGCCAGTAGTCGCGGACAGGCATCCTACGAGCAGTACTTC	CASSRGQASYEQYF
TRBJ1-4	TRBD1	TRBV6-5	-	TGTGCCAGCAGTTACTCCACAGGGGTTAATGAAAAACTGTTTTTT	CASSYSTGVNEKLFF
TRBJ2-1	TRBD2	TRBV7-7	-	TGTGCTAGCAGCTTAGAAGCGGGAGGGGGGTCCTACAATGAGCAGTTCTTC	CASSLEAGGGSYNEQFF
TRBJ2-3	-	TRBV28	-	TGTGCCAGCGGGAGCGCTAGCACAGATACGCAGTATTTT	CASGSASTDTQYF
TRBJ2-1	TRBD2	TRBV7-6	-	TGTGCCAGCAGCTTAGCCCAGCAGGTGGGAGGGCGCGGTGAGCAGTTCTTC	CASSLAQQVGGRGEQFF
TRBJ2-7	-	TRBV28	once	TGTGCCAGCAGCCCCCGGGGGGAGCAGTACTTC	CASSPRGEQYF
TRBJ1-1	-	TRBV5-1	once	TGCGCCAGCAGCTCCCAATACGGGGCTGAAGCTTTCTTT	CASSSQYGAEAFF
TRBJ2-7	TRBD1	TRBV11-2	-	TGTGCCAGCAGCTTACGCCCGGGACAGGGTGTCTACGAGCAGTACTTC	CASSLRPGQGVYEQYF
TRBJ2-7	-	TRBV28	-	TGTGCCAGCGTTCAGATGGGGGGATCCTACGAGCAGTACTTC	CASVQMGGSYEQYF
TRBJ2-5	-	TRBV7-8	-	TGTGCCAGCAGCTTAGGTTTAGCGGAGACCCAGTACTTC	CASSLGLAETQYF
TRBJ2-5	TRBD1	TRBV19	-	TGTGCCAGTAGTACGGGACAGCCCGGGGAGACCCAGTACTTC	CASSTGQPGETQYF
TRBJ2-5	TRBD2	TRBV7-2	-	TGTGCCAGCAGCCGGATGGTCCGGGGGGAGGGCGAGACCCAGTACTTC	CASSRMVRGEGETQYF
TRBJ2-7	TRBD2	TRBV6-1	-	TGTGCCAGCAGTGATGGGGGGGGCTCCTACGAGCAGTACTTC	CASSDGGGSYEQYF
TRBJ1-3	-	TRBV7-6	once	TGTGCCAGCAGCGCCCTCATTTGGGGCAAGGATGGAAACACCATATATTTT	CASSALIWGKDGNTIYF
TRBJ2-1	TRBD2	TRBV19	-	TGTGCCAGTAGTTCCGGACTAGCGAGGAGGAATGAGCAGTTCTTC	CASSSGLARRNEQFF
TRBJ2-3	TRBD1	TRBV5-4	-	TGTGCCAGCAGGCGGTGGGACAGGGGCACAGATACGCAGTATTTT	CASRRWDRGTDTQYF